This T cell receptor beta chain was documented in a study of CD8+CD57+ T cells in acquired aplastic anemia. For the study at large: DNA per sorted CD4+ or CD8+ sample ranged roughly 0.17 to 27.4 ug, averaging roughly 3.2 ug.

Only patients with CD8+CD57+ cell expansion on flow cytometry were chosen for sequencing. TCR beta VDJ combinations and CDR3 sequences were profiled from genomic DNA. Each CDR3 protein gets one entry after TCRdb re-called the reads with MiXCR. This repertoire shows approximately 200,000 distinct CDR3 sequences, around 50% found once; its top ten account for 20%. The V gene's germline CDR1 is SQVTM and CDR2 ANQGSEA. CDR3 length: 13 amino acids. The trim removed 6 bases at V and 8 bases at J, leaving 10 bases unmatched. V and J are TRBV29-1 and TRBJ2-4; 7 nucleotides align to TRBD1. Sequencing was performed on sorted CD4+, CD8+, or CD8+CD57+ T cells (not recorded which) from PBMCs. The receptor comes from a human donor with aplastic anemia. CDR3 residues: CSVETGVSDIQYF. The CDR3 nucleotides read TGCAGCGTGGAAACAGGGGTTTCGGACATTCAGTACTTC.